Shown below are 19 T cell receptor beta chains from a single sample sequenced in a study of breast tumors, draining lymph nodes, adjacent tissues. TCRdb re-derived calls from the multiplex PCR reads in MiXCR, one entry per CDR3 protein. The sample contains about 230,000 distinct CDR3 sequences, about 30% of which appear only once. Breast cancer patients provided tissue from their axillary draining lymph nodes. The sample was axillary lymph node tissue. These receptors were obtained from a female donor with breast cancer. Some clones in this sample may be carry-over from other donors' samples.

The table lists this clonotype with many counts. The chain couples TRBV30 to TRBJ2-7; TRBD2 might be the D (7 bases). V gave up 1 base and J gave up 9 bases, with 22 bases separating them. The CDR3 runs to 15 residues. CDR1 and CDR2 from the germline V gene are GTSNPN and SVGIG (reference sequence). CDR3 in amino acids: CAWSGHRDGGQWQYF. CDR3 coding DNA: TGTGCCTGGAGTGGCCACCGGGACGGGGGGCAGTGGCAGTACTTC.

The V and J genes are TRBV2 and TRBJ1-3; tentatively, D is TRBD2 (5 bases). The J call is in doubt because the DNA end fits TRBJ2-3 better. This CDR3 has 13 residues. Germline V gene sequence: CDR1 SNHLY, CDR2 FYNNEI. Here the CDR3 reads CASGELITDTQYF. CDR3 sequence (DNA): TGTGCCAGCGGGGAGTTGATAACAGATACGCAGTATTTT.

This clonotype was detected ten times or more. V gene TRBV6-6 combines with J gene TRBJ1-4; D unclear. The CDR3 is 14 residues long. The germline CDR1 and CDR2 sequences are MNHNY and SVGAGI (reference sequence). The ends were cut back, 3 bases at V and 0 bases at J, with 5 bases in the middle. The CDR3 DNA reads TGTGCCAGCAGTTATATTGCAACTAATGAAAAACTGTTTTTT. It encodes CASSYIATNEKLFF.

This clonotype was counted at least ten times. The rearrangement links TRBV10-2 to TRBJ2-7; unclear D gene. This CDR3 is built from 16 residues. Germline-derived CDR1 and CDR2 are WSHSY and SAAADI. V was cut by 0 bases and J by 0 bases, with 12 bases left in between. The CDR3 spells CASSESHLGSSYEQYF. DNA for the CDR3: TGCGCCAGCAGTGAGTCGCACTTGGGCAGCTCCTACGAGCAGTACTTC.

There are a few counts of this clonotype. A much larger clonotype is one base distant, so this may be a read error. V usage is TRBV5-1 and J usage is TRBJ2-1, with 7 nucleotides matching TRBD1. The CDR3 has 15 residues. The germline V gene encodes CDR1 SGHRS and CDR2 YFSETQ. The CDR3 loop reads CVSSLPTGAYNEQFF. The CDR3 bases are TGCGTCAGCAGCTTGCCTACAGGGGCCTACAATGAGCAGTTCTTC.

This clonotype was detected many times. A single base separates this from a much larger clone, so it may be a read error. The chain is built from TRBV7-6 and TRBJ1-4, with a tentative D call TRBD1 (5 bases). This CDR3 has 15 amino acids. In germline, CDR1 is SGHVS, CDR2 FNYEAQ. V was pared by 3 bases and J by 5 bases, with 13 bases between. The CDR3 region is CASSLTPGRNEKLFF. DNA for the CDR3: TGTGCCAGCAGCTTGACCCCGGGACGAAATGAAAAACTGTTTTTT. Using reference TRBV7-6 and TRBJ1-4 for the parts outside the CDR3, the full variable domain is GAGVSQSPRYKVTKRGQDVALRCDPISGHVSLYWYRQALGQGPEFLTYFNYEAQQDKSGLPNDRFSAERPEGSISTLTIQRTEQRDSAMYRCASSLTPGRNEKLFFGSGTQLSVL.

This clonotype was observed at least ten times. The CDR3 sequence: CASRSGKGEYF. The CDR3 bases are TGTGCCAGCAGGTCGGGCAAGGGAGAGTATTTT. This rearrangement joins TRBV12-3 or TRBV12-4 to TRBJ2-3, with a tentative D call TRBD2 (5 bases). Trimming took 6 bases from V and 13 from J, leaving 14 bases between them. This CDR3 has 11 amino acids.

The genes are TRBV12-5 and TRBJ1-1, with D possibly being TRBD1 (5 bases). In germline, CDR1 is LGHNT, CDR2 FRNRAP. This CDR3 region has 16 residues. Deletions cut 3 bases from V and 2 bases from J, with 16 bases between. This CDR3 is CASGFLGQGLNTEAFF. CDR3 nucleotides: TGTGCTAGTGGTTTTCTTGGGCAGGGTTTAAACACTGAAGCTTTCTTT. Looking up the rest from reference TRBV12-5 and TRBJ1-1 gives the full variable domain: DARVTQTPRHKVTEMGQEVTMRCQPILGHNTVFWYRQTMMQGLELLAYFRNRAPLDDSGMPKDRFSAEMPDATLATLKIQPSEPRDSAVYFCASGFLGQGLNTEAFFGQGTRLTVV.

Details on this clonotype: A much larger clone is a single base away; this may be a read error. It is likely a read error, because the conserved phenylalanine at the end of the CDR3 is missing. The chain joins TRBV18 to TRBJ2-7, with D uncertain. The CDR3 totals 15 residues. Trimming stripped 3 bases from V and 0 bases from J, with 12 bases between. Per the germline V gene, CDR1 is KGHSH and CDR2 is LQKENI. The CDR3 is CASSPSRVLSYEQYL. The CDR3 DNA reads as TGTGCCAGCTCACCTAGTCGGGTACTCTCCTACGAGCAGTACCTC.

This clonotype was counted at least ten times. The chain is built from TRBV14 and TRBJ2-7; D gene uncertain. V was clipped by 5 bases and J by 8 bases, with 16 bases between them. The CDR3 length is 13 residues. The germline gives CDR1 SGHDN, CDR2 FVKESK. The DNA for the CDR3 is TGTGCCAGCAGCGTTAATAGTGCTGGGCAGCAGTACTTC. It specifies CASSVNSAGQQYF.

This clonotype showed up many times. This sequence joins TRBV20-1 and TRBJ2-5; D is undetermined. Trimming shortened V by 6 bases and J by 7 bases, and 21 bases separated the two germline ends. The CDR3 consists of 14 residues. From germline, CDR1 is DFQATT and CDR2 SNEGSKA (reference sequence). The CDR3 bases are TGCAGTGCCGACACCCCTGGGCCCACGGGGACCCAGTACTTC. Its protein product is CSADTPGPTGTQYF.

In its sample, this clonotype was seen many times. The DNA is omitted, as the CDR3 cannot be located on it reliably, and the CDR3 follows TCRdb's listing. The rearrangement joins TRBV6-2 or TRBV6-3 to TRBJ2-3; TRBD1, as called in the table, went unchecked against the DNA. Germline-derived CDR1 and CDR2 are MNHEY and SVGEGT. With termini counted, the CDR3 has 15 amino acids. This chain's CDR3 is CASSVRARALDTQYF.

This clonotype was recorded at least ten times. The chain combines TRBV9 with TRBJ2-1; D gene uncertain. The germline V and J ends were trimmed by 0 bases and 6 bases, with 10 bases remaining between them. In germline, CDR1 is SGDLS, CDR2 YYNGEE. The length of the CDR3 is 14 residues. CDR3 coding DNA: TGTGCCAGCAGCGTAGGTGGCCAAAGCAATGAGCAGTTCTTC. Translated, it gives CASSVGGQSNEQFF.

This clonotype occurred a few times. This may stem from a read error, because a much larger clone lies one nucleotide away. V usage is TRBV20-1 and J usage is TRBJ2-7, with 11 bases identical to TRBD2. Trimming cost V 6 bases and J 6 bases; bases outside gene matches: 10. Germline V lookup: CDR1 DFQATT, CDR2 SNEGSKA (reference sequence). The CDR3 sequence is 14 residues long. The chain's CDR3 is CSARTSGPTSEQYF. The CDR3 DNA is TGCAGTGCGAGGACTAGCGGGCCTACCTCCGAGCAGTACTTC.

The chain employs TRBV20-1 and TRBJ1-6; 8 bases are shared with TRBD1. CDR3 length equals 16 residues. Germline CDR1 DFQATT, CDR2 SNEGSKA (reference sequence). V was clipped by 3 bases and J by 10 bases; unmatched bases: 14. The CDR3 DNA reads TGCAGTGCTAGTCGGGGGCCGACAGGGGTCTTCTCACCCCTCCACTTT. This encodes CSASRGPTGVFSPLHF.

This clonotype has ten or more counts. Written as DNA, the CDR3 is TGTGCCAGCAGCTTAGTAGTGACTAGCGGGACCTACAATGAGCAGTTCTTC. It is translated as CASSLVVTSGTYNEQFF. J is TRBJ2-1 and V is TRBV11-2, with 11 bases aligning to TRBD2. Germline CDR1 is SGHAT and CDR2 is FQNNGV. This CDR3 comprises 17 residues. V lost 1 base, J lost 2 bases, and 4 bases stayed unmatched.

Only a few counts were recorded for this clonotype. In DNA, the CDR3 is TGTGCCAGCTCAAGAAACACAGGGGATGAGCAGTTCTTC. This codes for CASSRNTGDEQFF. The chain joins TRBV18 to TRBJ2-1; 7 bases line up with TRBD1. The germline CDR1 and CDR2 sequences are KGHSH and LQKENI. Unmatched junction bases numbered 6, after V lost 5 bases and J lost 8 bases. The CDR3 length is 13 residues.

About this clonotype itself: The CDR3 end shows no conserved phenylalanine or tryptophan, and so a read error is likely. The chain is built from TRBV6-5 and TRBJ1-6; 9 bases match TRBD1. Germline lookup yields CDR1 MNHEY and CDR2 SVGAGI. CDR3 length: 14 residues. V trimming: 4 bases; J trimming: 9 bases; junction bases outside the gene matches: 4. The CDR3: CASSFGTGRSPLHS. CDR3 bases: TGTGCCAGCAGTTTCGGGACAGGGCGTTCACCCCTCCACTCT.

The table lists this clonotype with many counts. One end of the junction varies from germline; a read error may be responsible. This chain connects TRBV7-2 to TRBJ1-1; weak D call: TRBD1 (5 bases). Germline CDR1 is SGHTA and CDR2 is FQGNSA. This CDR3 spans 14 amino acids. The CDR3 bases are TGCGCCAGCAGCCCTCGGGGGGGGAACACTGAAGCTTTCTTT. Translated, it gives CASSPRGGNTEAFF.